This entry concerns a single T cell receptor beta chain. What it recognizes is unknown. The data are from a study of blood T cells in healthy people across ages. Regarding the study as a whole: CMV status of donors was not determined, possibly confounding expanded clonotype changes.

The study recruited healthy Caucasian donors from Russia who were aged about 6 to 95. CDR1 is SNHLY and CDR2 is FYNNEI in the germline V gene. The CDR3 is made up of 17 amino acids. J lost 7 bases, V lost 6 bases, and 14 bases had no gene match. With a J-beta primer mix and a sample-barcoded 5' primer, a second PCR ran about 6 to 11 cycles. One entry per CDR3 protein, called by TCRdb with MiXCR from the 5' RACE reads. The sample shows fewer than 1.5 million distinct CDR3 sequences, about 40% of them seen only once. The receptor comes from a young woman in good health. Sequenced: blood. The chain has TRBV2 and TRBJ1-5; TRBD1 matches at 11 bases. This CDR3 is CASRGTGGTVSGQPQHF. The DNA for the CDR3 is TGTGCCAGCAGGGGGACAGGGGGGACTGTTTCGGGCCAGCCCCAGCATTTT.